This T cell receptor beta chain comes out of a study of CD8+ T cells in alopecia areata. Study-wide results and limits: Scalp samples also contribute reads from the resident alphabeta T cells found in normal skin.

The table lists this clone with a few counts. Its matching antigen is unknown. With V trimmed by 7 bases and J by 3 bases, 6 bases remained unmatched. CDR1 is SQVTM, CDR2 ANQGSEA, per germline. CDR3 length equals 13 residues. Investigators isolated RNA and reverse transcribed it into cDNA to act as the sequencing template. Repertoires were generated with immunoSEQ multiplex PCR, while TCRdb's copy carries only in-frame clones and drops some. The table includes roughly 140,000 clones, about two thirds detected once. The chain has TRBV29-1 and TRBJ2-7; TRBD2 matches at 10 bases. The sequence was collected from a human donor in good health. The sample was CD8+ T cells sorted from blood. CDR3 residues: CSANGLADYEQYF. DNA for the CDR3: TGCAGCGCCAATGGACTAGCGGACTACGAGCAGTACTTC.